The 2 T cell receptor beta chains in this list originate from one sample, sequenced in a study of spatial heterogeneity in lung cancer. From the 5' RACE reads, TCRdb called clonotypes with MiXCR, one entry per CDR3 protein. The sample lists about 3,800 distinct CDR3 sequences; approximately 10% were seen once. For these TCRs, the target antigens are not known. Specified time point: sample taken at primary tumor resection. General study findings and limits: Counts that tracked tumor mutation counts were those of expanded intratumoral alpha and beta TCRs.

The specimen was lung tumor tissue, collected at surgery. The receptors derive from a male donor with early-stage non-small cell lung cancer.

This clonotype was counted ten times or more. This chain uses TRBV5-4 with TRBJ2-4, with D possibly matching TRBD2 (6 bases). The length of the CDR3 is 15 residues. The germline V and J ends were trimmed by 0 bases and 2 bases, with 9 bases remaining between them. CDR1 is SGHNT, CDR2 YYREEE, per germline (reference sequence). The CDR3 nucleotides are TGTGCCAGCAGCTTGGACGGGAGTTCCAAAAACATTCAGTACTTC. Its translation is CASSLDGSSKNIQYF.

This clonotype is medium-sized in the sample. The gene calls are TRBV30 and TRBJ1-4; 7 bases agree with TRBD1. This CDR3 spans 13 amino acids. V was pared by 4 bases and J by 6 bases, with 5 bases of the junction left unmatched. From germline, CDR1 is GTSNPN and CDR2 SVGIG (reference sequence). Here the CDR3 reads CAWTSTGDEKLFF. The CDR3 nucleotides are TGTGCCTGGACCAGTACAGGGGATGAAAAACTGTTTTTT.